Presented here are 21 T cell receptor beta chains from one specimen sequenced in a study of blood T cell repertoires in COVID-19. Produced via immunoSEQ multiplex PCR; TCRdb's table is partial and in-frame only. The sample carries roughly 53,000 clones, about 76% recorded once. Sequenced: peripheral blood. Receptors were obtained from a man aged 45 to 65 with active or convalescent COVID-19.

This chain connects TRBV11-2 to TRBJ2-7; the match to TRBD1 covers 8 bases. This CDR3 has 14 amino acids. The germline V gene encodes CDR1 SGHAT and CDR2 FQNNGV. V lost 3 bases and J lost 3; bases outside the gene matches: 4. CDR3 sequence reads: CASSFLGQDYEQYF. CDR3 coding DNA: TGTGCCAGCAGCTTTTTGGGACAGGACTACGAGCAGTACTTC.

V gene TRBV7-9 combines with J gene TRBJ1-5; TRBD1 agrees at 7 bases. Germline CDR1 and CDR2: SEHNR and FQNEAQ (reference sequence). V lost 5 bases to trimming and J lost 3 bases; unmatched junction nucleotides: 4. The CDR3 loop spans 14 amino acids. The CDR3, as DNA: TGTGCCAGCAGCCGACAGGGACTCAATCAGCCCCAGCATTTT. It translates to CASSRQGLNQPQHF.

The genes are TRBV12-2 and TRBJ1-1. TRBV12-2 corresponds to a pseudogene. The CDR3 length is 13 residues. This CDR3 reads CASRLARSPEAFF. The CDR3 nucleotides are TGTGCAAGTCGCTTAGCGAGATCCCCTGAAGCTTTCTTT.

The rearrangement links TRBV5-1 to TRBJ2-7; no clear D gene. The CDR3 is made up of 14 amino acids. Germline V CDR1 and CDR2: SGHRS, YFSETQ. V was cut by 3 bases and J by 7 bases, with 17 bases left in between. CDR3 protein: CASSSAGSQKEQYF. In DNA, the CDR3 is TGCGCCAGCAGCTCAGCCGGGTCCCAGAAAGAGCAGTACTTC.

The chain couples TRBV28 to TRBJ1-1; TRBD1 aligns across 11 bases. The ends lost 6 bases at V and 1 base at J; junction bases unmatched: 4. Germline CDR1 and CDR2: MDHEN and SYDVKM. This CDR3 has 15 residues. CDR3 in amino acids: CASRPGTGGNTEAFF. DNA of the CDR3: TGTGCCAGCAGACCTGGGACAGGGGGGAACACTGAAGCTTTCTTT.

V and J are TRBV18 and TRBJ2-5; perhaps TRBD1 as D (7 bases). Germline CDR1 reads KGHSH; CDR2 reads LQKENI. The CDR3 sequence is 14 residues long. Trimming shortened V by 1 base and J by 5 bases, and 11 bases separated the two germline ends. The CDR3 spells CASSPLPGGETQYF. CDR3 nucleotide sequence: TGTGCCAGCTCACCACTTCCAGGGGGGGAGACCCAGTACTTC.

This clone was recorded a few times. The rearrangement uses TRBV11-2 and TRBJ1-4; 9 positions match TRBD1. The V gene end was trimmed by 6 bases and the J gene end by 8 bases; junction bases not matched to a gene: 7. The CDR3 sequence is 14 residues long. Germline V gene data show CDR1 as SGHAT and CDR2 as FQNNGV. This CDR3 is CASSLGTGNEKLFF. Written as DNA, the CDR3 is TGTGCCAGCAGTTTGGGGACAGGGAACGAAAAACTGTTTTTT.

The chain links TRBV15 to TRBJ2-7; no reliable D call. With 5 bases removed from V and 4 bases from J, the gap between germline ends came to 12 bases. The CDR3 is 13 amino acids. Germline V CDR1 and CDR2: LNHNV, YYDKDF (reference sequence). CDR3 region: CATSLTPGYEQYF. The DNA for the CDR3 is TGTGCCACCAGCCTAACCCCCGGTTACGAGCAGTACTTC.

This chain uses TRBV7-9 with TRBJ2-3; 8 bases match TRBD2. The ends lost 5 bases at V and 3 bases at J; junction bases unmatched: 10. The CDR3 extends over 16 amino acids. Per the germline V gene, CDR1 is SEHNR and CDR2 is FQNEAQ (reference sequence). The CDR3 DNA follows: TGTGCCAGCAGCACCAAAGCGGGGGAGGCGACAGATACGCAGTATTTT. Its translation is CASSTKAGEATDTQYF.

The CDR3 DNA sequence: TGCAGTGCGGTAGCGGGCTTCGAGCAGTACTTC. It codes for CSAVAGFEQYF. The genes are TRBV20-1 and TRBJ2-7; 7 bases are shared with TRBD2. There are 11 residues in the CDR3. V lost 6 bases and J lost 6; bases outside the gene matches: 5. CDR1 is DFQATT and CDR2 is SNEGSKA in the germline V gene (reference sequence).

CDR3 sequence reads: CASEDTLGTDTQYF. The CDR3 DNA is TGTGCCAGCGAGGACACGCTGGGCACAGATACGCAGTATTTT. The gene calls are TRBV2 and TRBJ2-3; the D gene is possibly TRBD1 (5 bases). Deletions cut 8 bases from V and 1 base from J, with 13 bases between. The CDR3 is 14 amino acids. Germline loops: CDR1 SNHLY, CDR2 FYNNEI. The whole variable domain, remainder taken from reference TRBV2 and TRBJ2-3, is EPEVTQTPSHQVTQMGQEVILRCVPISNHLYFYWYRQILGQKVEFLVSFYNNEISEKSEIFDDQFSVERPDGSNFTLKIRSTKLEDSAMYFCASEDTLGTDTQYFGPGTRLTVL.

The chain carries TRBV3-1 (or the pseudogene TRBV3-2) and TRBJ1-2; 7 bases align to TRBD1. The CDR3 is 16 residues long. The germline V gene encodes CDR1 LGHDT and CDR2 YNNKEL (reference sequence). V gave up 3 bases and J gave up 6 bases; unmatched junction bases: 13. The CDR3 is CASSHPNREGADGYTF. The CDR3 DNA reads TGTGCCAGCAGCCACCCCAATCGGGAGGGGGCTGATGGCTACACCTTC.

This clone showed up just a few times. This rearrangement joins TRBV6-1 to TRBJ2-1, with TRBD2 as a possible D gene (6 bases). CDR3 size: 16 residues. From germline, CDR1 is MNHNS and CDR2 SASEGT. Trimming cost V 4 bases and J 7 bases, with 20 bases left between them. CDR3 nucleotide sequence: TGTGCCAGCAGTGGCCCTGGCGGTGGAGGGCCAAATGAGCAGTTCTTC. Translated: CASSGPGGGGPNEQFF.

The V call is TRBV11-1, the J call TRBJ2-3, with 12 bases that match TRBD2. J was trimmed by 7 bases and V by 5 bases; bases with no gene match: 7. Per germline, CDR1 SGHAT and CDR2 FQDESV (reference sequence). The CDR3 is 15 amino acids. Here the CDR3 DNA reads TGTGCCAGCAGCGCCCGGACTAGCGGGATATATACGCAGTATTTT. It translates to CASSARTSGIYTQYF.

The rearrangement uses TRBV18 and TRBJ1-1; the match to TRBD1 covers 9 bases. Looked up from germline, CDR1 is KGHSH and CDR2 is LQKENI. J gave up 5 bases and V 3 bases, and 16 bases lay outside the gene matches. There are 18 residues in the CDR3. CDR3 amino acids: CASSPGAPNRGPRTEAFF. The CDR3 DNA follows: TGTGCCAGCTCACCTGGTGCACCAAACAGGGGGCCGAGGACTGAAGCTTTCTTT.

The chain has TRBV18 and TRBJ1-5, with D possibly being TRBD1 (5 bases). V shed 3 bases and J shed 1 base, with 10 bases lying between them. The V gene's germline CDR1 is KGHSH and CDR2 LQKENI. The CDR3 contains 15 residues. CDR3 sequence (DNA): TGTGCCAGCTCACCCTCGGGGGGGAGCAATCAGCCCCAGCATTTT. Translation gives CASSPSGGSNQPQHF. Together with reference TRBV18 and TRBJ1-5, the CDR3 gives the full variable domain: NAGVMQNPRHLVRRRGQEARLRCSPMKGHSHVYWYRQLPEEGLKFMVYLQKENIIDESGMPKERFSAEFPKEGPSILRIQQVVRGDSAAYFCASSPSGGSNQPQHFGDGTRLSIL.

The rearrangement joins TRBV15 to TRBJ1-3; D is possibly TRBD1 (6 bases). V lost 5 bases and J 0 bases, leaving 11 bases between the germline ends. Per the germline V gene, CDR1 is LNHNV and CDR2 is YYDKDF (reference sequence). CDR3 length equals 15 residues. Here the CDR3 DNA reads TGTGCCACCAGCCAGGGGCGATTCTCTGGAAACACCATATATTTT. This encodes CATSQGRFSGNTIYF.

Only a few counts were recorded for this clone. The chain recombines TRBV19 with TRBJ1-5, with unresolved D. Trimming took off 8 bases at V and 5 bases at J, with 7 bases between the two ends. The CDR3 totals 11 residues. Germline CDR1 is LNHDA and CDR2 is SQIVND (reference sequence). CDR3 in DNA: TGTGCCAGTCGACATGATCAGCCCCAGCATTTT. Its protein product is CASRHDQPQHF.

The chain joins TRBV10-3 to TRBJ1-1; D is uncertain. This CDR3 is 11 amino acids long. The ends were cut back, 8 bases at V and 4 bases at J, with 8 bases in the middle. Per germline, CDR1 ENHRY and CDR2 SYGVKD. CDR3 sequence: CAIVGSTEAFF. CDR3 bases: TGTGCCATCGTTGGGAGCACTGAAGCTTTCTTT.

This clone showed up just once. CDR3 protein: CAWKSGGRAETQYF. The DNA for the CDR3 is TGTGCCTGGAAAAGTGGCGGGAGGGCCGAGACCCAGTACTTC. The V and J genes are TRBV30 and TRBJ2-5, with 9 nucleotides matching TRBD2. Germline CDR1 GTSNPN, CDR2 SVGIG (reference sequence). This CDR3 contains 14 residues. V lost 4 bases to trimming and J lost 5 bases; unmatched junction nucleotides: 8. The variable domain in full, completed from reference TRBV30 and TRBJ2-5, reads SQTIHQWPATLVQPVGSPLSLECTVEGTSNPNLYWYRQAAGRGLQLLFYSVGIGQISSEVPQNLSASRPQDRQFILSSKKLLLSDSGFYLCAWKSGGRAETQYFGPGTRLLVL.

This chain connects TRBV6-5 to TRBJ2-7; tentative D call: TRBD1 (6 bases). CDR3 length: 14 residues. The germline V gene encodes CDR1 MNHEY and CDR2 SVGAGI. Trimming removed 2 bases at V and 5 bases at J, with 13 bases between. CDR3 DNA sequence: TGTGCCAGCAGTTACGGGGCACAGGGTCACGAGCAGTACTTC. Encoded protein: CASSYGAQGHEQYF.